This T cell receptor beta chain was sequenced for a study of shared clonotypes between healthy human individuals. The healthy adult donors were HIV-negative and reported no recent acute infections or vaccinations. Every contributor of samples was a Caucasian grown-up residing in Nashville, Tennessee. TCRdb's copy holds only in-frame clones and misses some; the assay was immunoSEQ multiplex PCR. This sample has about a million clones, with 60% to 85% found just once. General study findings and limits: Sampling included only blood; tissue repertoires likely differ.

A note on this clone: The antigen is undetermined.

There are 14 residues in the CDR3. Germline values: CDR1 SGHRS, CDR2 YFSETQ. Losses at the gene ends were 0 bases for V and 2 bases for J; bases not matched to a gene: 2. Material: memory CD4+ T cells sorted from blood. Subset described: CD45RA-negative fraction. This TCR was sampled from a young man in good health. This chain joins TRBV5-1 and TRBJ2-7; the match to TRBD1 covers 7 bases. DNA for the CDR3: TGCGCCAGCAGCTTGGAACAGGGGACCTACGAGCAGTACTTC. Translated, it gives CASSLEQGTYEQYF.